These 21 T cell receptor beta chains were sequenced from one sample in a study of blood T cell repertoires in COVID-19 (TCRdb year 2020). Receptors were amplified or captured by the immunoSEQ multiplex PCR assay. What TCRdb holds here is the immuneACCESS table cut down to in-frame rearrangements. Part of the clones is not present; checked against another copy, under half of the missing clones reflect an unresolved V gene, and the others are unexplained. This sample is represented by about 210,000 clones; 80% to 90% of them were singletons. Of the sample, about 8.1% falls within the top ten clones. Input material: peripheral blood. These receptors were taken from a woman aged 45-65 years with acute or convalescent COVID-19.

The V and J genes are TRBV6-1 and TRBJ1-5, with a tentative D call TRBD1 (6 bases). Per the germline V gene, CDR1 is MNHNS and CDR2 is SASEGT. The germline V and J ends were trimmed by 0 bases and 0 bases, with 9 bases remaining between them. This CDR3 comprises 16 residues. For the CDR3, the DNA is TGTGCCAGCAGTGAAGCCGGACAGTATAGCAATCAGCCCCAGCATTTT. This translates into CASSEAGQYSNQPQHF.

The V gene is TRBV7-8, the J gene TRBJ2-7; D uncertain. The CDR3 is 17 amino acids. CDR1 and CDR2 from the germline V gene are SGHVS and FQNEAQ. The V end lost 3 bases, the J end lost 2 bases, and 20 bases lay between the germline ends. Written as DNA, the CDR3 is TGTGCCAGCAGCTTGTACAGCCTTATTCTTATAACCTACGAGCAGTACTTC. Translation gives CASSLYSLILITYEQYF.

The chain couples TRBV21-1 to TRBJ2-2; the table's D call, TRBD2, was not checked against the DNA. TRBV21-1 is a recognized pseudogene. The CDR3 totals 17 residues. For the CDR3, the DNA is TGTGCCCGAAGATGTAGGACTAGCGGGAACAACACCGGGGAGCTGTTTTTT. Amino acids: CARRCRTSGNNTGELFF.

The CDR3 bases are TGTGCCAGCTCACCGAGTCGTACAGAAGAGACCCAGTACTTC. The encoded protein is CASSPSRTEETQYF. The V call is TRBV18, the J call TRBJ2-5; D remains unclear. The germline V gene has CDR1 KGHSH and CDR2 LQKENI. V was shortened by 3 bases and J by 3 bases, with 11 bases between the two germline ends. This CDR3 spans 14 amino acids.

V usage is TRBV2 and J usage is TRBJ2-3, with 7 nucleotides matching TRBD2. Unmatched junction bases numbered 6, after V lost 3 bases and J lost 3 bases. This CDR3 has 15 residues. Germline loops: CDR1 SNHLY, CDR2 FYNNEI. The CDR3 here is CASSEGGRKTDTQYF. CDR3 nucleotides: TGTGCCAGCAGTGAGGGCGGGAGAAAGACAGATACGCAGTATTTT.

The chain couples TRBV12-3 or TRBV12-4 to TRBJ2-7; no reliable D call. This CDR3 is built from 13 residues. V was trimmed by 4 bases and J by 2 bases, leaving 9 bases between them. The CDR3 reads CASSYRPAYEQYF. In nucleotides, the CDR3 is TGTGCCAGCAGTTACCGCCCAGCCTACGAGCAGTACTTC.

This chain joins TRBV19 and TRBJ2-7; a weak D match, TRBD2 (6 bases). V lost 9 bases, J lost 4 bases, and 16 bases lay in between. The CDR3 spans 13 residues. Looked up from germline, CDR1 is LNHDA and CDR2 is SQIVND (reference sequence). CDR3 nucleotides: TGTGCCAGCTCGCCGGGACTCATATACGAGCAGTACTTC. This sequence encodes CASSPGLIYEQYF.

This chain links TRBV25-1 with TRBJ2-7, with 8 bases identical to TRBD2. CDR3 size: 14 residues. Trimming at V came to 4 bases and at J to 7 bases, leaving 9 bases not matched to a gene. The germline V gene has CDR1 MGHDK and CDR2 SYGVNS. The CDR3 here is CASSATSGPREQYF. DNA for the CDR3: TGTGCCAGCAGTGCAACTAGCGGTCCTCGGGAGCAGTACTTC.

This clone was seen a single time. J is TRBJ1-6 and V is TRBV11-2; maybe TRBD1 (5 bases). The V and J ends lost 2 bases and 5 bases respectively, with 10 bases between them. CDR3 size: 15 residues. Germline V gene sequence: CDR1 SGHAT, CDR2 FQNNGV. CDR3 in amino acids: CASSLTGVDNSPLHF. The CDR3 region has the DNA TGTGCCAGCAGCTTAACGGGGGTGGATAATTCACCCCTCCACTTT.

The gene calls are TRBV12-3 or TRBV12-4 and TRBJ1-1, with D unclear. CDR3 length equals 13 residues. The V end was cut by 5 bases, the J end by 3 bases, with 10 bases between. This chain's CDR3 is CASSPPRDTEAFF. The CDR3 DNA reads TGTGCCAGCAGTCCCCCCCGGGACACTGAAGCTTTCTTT.

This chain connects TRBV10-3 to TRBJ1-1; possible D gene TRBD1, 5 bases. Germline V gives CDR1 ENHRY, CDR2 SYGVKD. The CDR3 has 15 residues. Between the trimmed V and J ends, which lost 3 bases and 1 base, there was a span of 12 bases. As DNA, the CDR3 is TGTGCCATCAGTGATGGGCAGGGCGAGAACACTGAAGCTTTCTTT. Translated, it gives CAISDGQGENTEAFF.

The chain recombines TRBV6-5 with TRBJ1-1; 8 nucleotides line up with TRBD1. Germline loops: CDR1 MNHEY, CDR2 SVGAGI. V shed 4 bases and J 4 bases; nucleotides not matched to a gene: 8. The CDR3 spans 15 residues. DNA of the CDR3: TGTGCCAGCAGTTTCTTGGACAGGGCAAGCACTGAAGCTTTCTTT. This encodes CASSFLDRASTEAFF.

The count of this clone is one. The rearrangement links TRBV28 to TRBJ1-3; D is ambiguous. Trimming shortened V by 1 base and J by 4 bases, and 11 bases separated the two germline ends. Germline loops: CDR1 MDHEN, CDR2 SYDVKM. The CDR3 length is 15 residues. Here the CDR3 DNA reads TGTGCCAGCAGTTTATCCGGGTTTTTCGGAAACACCATATATTTT. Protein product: CASSLSGFFGNTIYF.

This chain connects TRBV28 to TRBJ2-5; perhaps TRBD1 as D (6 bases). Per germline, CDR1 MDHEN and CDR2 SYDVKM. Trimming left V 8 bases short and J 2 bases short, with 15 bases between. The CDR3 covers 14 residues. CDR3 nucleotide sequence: TGTGCCAGCGAAGGAAGACAGGATCAAGAGACCCAGTACTTC. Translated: CASEGRQDQETQYF.

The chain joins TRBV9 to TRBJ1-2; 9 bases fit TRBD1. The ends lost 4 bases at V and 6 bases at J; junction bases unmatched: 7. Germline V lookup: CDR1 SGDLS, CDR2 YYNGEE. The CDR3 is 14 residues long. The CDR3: CASSPGQGPDGYTF. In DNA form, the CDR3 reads TGTGCCAGCAGCCCCGGACAGGGGCCGGATGGCTACACCTTC.

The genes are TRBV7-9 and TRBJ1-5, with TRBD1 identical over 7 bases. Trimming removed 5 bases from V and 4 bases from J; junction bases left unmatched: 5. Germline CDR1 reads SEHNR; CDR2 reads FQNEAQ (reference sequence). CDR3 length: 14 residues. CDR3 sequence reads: CASSVQGWNQPQHF. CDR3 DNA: TGTGCCAGCAGCGTACAGGGGTGGAATCAGCCCCAGCATTTT.

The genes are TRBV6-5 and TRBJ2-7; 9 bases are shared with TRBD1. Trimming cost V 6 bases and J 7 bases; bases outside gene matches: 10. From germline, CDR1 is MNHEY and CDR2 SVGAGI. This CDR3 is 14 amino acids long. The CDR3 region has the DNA TGTGCCAGCAGCTCCCCCGGACAGGGGAGGGAGCAGTACTTC. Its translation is CASSSPGQGREQYF.

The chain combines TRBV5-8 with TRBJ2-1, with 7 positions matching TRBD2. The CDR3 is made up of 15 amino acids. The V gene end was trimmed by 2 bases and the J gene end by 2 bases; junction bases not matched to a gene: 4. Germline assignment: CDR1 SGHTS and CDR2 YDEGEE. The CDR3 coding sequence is TGTGCCAGCAGCTTTCCCGGACTAGCCTACAATGAGCAGTTCTTC. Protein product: CASSFPGLAYNEQFF.

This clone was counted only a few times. CDR3 in DNA: TGTGCCAGCAGCCTGGCCGGGACAGGAGTAGTGGGCTACACCTTC. This sequence encodes CASSLAGTGVVGYTF. The J gene is TRBJ1-2, the V gene TRBV14; 8 positions match TRBD1. The CDR3 sequence is 15 residues long. Germline V gene lookup returns CDR1 SGHDN and CDR2 FVKESK. V was pared by 4 bases and J by 8 bases, with 12 bases of the junction left unmatched.

CDR3 amino acids: CSGGGNEQFF. The CDR3 bases are TGCAGCGGCGGGGGGAATGAGCAGTTCTTC. The chain has TRBV29-1 and TRBJ2-1; 8 bases fit TRBD2. The CDR3 is 10 amino acids. The V gene end was trimmed by 7 bases and the J gene end by 7 bases; junction bases not matched to a gene: 0. Germline values: CDR1 SQVTM, CDR2 ANQGSEA.

The CDR3 region has the DNA TGTGCCAGCAGTGTGCTAATGGAGCAGTTCTTC. Its translation: CASSVLMEQFF. The rearrangement uses TRBV25-1 and TRBJ2-1; no firm D call. Trimming removed 4 bases at V and 10 bases at J, with 8 bases between. CDR1 MGHDK and CDR2 SYGVNS come from the germline V gene. The CDR3 has 11 amino acids.